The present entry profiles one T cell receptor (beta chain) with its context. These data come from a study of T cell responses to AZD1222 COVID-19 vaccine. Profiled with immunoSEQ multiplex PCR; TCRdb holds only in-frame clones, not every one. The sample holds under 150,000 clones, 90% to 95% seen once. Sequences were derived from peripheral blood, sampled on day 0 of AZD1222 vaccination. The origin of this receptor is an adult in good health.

In DNA, the CDR3 is TGTGCCAGCAGCTTAGTTCCGGGGCCTAGCGGGGGAATACATTACGAGCAGTACTTC. Translated, it gives CASSLVPGPSGGIHYEQYF. The rearrangement uses TRBV7-2 and TRBJ2-7; 10 nucleotides agree with TRBD2. This CDR3 has 19 amino acids. Per the germline V gene, CDR1 is SGHTA and CDR2 is FQGNSA. V lost 1 base to trimming and J lost 4 bases; unmatched junction nucleotides: 16.